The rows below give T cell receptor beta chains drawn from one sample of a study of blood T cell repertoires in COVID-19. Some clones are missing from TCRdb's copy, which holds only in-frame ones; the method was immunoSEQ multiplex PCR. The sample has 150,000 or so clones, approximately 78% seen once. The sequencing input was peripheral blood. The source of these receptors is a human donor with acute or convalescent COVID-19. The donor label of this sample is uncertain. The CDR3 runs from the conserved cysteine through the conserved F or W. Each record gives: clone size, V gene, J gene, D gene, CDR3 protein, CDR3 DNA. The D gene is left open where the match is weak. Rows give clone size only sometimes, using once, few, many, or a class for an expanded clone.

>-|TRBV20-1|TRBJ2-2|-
CSASLAGSGELFF
TGCAGTGCTAGTCTTGCAGGGTCCGGGGAGCTGTTTTTT
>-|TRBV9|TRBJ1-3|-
CASSPTGSSGNTIYF
TGTGCCAGCAGCCCTACAGGGTCCTCTGGAAACACCATATATTTT
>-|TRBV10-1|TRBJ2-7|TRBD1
CASSGSDRGHEQYF
TGCGCCAGCAGTGGGTCGGACAGGGGCCACGAGCAGTACTTC
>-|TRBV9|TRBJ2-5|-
CASSRGREETQYF
TGTGCCAGCAGCAGAGGGAGAGAAGAGACCCAGTACTTC
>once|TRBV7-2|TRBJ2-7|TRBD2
CASSSLAGGMDEQYF
TGTGCCAGCAGCTCCCTAGCGGGGGGTATGGACGAGCAGTACTTC
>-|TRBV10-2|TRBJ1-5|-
CASTDRYSNQPQHF
TGCGCCAGTACCGACAGATATAGCAATCAGCCCCAGCATTTT
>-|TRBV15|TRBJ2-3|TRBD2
CATSSKTSGGQTDTQYF
TGTGCCACCAGCTCCAAGACTAGCGGGGGACAGACAGATACGCAGTATTTT
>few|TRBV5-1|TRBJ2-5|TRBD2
CASSFGRRTQETQYF
TGCGCCAGCAGCTTCGGGAGGAGAACTCAAGAGACCCAGTACTTC
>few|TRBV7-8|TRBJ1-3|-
CASSFVMSSGNTIYF
TGTGCCAGCAGCTTTGTTATGAGCTCTGGAAACACCATATATTTT
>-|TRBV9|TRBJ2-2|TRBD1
CASSDSPDRAGTGELFF
TGTGCCAGCAGCGATAGTCCGGACAGGGCGGGCACCGGGGAGCTGTTTTTT
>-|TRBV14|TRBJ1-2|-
CASSPGAPAIYGYTF
TGTGCCAGCAGCCCAGGGGCGCCGGCAATCTATGGCTACACCTTC
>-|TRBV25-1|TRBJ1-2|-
CASSEVPEGYTF
TGTGCCAGCAGTGAAGTCCCAGAAGGCTACACCTTC
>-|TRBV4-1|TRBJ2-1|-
CASSPGGLGYGISYNEQFF
TGCGCCAGCAGTCCCGGAGGACTGGGATATGGGATATCCTACAATGAGCAGTTCTTC
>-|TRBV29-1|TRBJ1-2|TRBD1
CSVKGQGANYGYTF
TGCAGCGTGAAAGGGCAGGGGGCTAACTATGGCTACACCTTC
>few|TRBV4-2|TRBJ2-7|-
CASSGKSAGVYEQYF
TGTGCCAGCAGCGGCAAGTCCGCGGGTGTCTACGAGCAGTACTTC
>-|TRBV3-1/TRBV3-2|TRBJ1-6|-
CASSQVGRSIPPLHF
TGTGCCAGCAGCCAAGTAGGGAGGAGTATACCACCCCTCCACTTT
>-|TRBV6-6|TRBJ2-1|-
CASSPTRTNEQFF
TGTGCCAGCAGTCCGACTAGAACAAATGAGCAGTTCTTC
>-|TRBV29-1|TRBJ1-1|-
CSVAVTGNTEAFF
TGCAGCGTCGCAGTGACAGGGAACACTGAAGCTTTCTTT